Shown below are 30 T cell receptor beta chains from a single sample sequenced in a study of regulatory T cells in long-lasting Graves disease (dated by TCRdb to the early 2020s). The sample's time point label, decoded: newly diagnosed GD, antithyroid drugs for less than 3 months. For both TCR sequencing and RNA sequencing, RNA was extracted from PBMCs using TRIzol. Library creation used multiplex PCR. TCRdb lists the instrument as Illumina HiSeq 4000. To build TCR beta libraries, CDR3 regions were amplified by Arm-PCR using iRepertoire HTBI primers. TCRdb redid the processing of the public reads, applying fastp at Q25 and MiXCR, and retained in-frame beta chains. Duplicate CDR3 protein sequences are folded into a single record with the most common DNA and genes. This sample lists approximately 310,000 distinct CDR3 sequences; over 15% were detected once. In total, the top ten clones hold around 37% of the sample.

Specimen: peripheral blood mononuclear cells (PBMCs), collected at new diagnosis, from a patient treated with antithyroid drugs. These receptors were obtained from a female donor with Graves disease.

Ten or more counts support this clonotype. The chain has TRBV2 and TRBJ2-2, with 8 bases identical to TRBD1. The junction had 4 bases not matched to a gene; V was cut back by 8 bases and J by 5 bases. The CDR3 has 13 residues. Germline-derived CDR1 and CDR2 are SNHLY and FYNNEI. In DNA form, the CDR3 reads TGTGCCAGCGGACAGGGAGAAACCGGGGAGCTGTTTTTT. This gives the protein CASGQGETGELFF. The whole variable domain, remainder taken from reference TRBV2 and TRBJ2-2, is EPEVTQTPSHQVTQMGQEVILRCVPISNHLYFYWYRQILGQKVEFLVSFYNNEISEKSEIFDDQFSVERPDGSNFTLKIRSTKLEDSAMYFCASGQGETGELFFGEGSRLTVL.

This clonotype was recorded at least ten times. The chain has TRBV18 and TRBJ2-3, with a weak D call TRBD2 (5 bases). Between the trimmed V and J ends, which lost 4 bases and 5 bases, there was a span of 19 bases. Germline-derived CDR1 and CDR2 are KGHSH and LQKENI. This CDR3 spans 16 amino acids. CDR3 nucleotides: TGTGCCAGCTCACAGGCGCCGATTCACCGGGGAGATACGCAGTATTTT. Its translation is CASSQAPIHRGDTQYF.

Note on this clonotype: A read error may be the cause here, since a much bigger clone is one base away. The final CDR3 position lacks the conserved phenylalanine or tryptophan, pointing to a likely read error. CDR3 amino acids: CASRPWGGPPSYNEQFC. Here the CDR3 DNA reads TGTGCCAGCAGACCCTGGGGGGGACCCCCCTCCTACAATGAGCAGTTCTGC. The chain joins TRBV2 to TRBJ2-1; TRBD2 matches 7 bases. The germline CDR1 and CDR2 sequences are SNHLY and FYNNEI. V was pared by 6 bases and J by 0 bases, with 11 bases of the junction left unmatched. This CDR3 comprises 17 residues.

This clonotype was counted many times. This rearrangement joins TRBV13 to TRBJ1-3, with D hard to call. The CDR3 length is 13 residues. The germline V and J ends were trimmed by 3 bases and 4 bases, with 7 bases remaining between them. CDR1 PRHDT and CDR2 FYEKMQ come from the germline V gene (reference sequence). CDR3 coding DNA: TGTGCCAGCAGCTTCGGACCCGGAAACACCATATATTTT. It codes for CASSFGPGNTIYF.

V usage is TRBV6-1 and J usage is TRBJ2-3, with 12 positions matching TRBD2. The CDR3 consists of 17 residues. Trimming removed 1 base from V and 0 bases from J; junction bases left unmatched: 2. In germline, CDR1 is MNHNS, CDR2 SASEGT. CDR3 residues: CASSEGTSGVSTDTQYF. CDR3 coding DNA: TGTGCCAGCAGTGAAGGGACTAGCGGGGTGAGCACAGATACGCAGTATTTT.

The chain links TRBV10-3 to TRBJ1-5; D is unclear. The length of the CDR3 is 13 residues. Trimming took off 0 bases at V and 4 bases at J, with 4 bases between the two ends. CDR1 is ENHRY, CDR2 SYGVKD, per germline. The CDR3 bases are TGTGCCATCAGTGAGTCGGGAAATCAGCCCCAGCATTTT. Translation gives CAISESGNQPQHF.

On this clonotype itself: A read error may explain this, as a much larger clone is one base away. The CDR3 DNA follows: TGCGCCAGCATCCAAGAAGGCGGCGGGACCGGGGAGCTGTTTTTT. As protein: CASIQEGGGTGELFF. V is TRBV4-1 and J is TRBJ2-2; a weak D match, TRBD2 (5 bases). This CDR3 comprises 15 residues. Germline V lookup: CDR1 MGHRA, CDR2 YSYEKL.

This clonotype was detected ten times or more. This CDR3 is CASSQGLPIAGGRVAEQFF. In nucleotides, the CDR3 is TGTGCCAGCAGCCAAGGTCTACCCATAGCGGGAGGGCGGGTCGCGGAGCAGTTCTTC. The genes are TRBV4-2 and TRBJ2-1, with TRBD2 matching over 11 bases. In germline, CDR1 is LGHNA, CDR2 YNFKEQ. CDR3 length: 19 residues. The junction had 18 bases not matched to a gene; V was cut back by 1 base and J by 10 bases.

This chain links TRBV19 with TRBJ2-1; 12 nucleotides line up with TRBD2. V shed 7 bases and J 7 bases; nucleotides not matched to a gene: 8. CDR1 is LNHDA and CDR2 is SQIVND in the germline V gene (reference sequence). The CDR3 has 15 residues. The CDR3 bases are TGTGCCAGTACCCCGACTAGCGGGAGTGTAAATGAGCAGTTCTTC. Its translation is CASTPTSGSVNEQFF.

V and J are TRBV20-1 and TRBJ2-7; 8 bases fit TRBD2. Germline CDR1 and CDR2: DFQATT and SNEGSKA (reference sequence). This CDR3 contains 14 residues. Germline trimming cut 2 bases from V and 6 bases from J; bases unmatched to any gene: 9. The CDR3 region is CSARRAGGSPEQYF. In DNA form, the CDR3 reads TGCAGTGCTAGAAGGGCGGGAGGTTCTCCCGAGCAGTACTTC.

This clonotype was recorded many times. The chain recombines TRBV20-1 with TRBJ2-7; 9 bases map to TRBD1. Trimming removed 6 bases from V and 7 bases from J; junction bases left unmatched: 13. The germline gives CDR1 DFQATT, CDR2 SNEGSKA (reference sequence). The CDR3 covers 14 residues. The CDR3 is CSAQTGGFLEEQYF. CDR3 sequence (DNA): TGCAGTGCCCAGACAGGGGGGTTTTTAGAAGAGCAGTACTTC.

This clonotype was detected many times. The chain uses TRBV30 and TRBJ2-7; D is undetermined. Trimming stripped 0 bases from V and 0 bases from J, with 12 bases between. The germline CDR1 and CDR2 sequences are GTSNPN and SVGIG (reference sequence). CDR3 size: 15 residues. The CDR3 DNA sequence: TGTGCCTGGAGTGTAGGCCGAGAAAGCTCCTACGAGCAGTACTTC. Translation gives CAWSVGRESSYEQYF.

This clonotype was detected many times. The gene calls are TRBV5-1 and TRBJ2-1; 7 bases align to TRBD2. This CDR3 is 16 amino acids long. Germline V gives CDR1 SGHRS, CDR2 YFSETQ. V lost 4 bases and J lost 3; bases outside the gene matches: 10. Here the CDR3 reads CASSPFRDYYYNEQFF. CDR3 bases: TGCGCCAGCAGCCCGTTCCGGGACTACTACTACAATGAGCAGTTCTTC.

The chain carries TRBV9 and TRBJ2-2; TRBD2 might be the D (5 bases). CDR1 and CDR2 (germline): SGDLS, YYNGEE. The CDR3 has 14 amino acids. The V gene lost 3 bases and the J gene lost 4 bases, with 10 bases spanning the gap. CDR3 in amino acids: CASSGEGSTGELFF. CDR3 DNA: TGTGCCAGCAGCGGAGAGGGTTCCACCGGGGAGCTGTTTTTT.

This clonotype has only a few counts. V gene TRBV30 combines with J gene TRBJ2-2; D remains unclear. Trimming took off 1 base at V and 6 bases at J, with 6 bases between the two ends. CDR1 and CDR2 from the germline V gene are GTSNPN and SVGIG (reference sequence). The CDR3 loop spans 12 amino acids. As DNA, the CDR3 is TGTGCCTGGAGTGGTGATCCCGGGGAGCTGTTTTTT. This translates into CAWSGDPGELFF. The whole variable domain, remainder taken from reference TRBV30 and TRBJ2-2, is SQTIHQWPATLVQPVGSPLSLECTVEGTSNPNLYWYRQAAGRGLQLLFYSVGIGQISSEVPQNLSASRPQDRQFILSSKKLLLSDSGFYLCAWSGDPGELFFGEGSRLTVL.

This clonotype was observed many times. The J gene is TRBJ2-4, the V gene TRBV10-3; the D is unclear. Between the trimmed V and J ends, which lost 3 bases and 0 bases, there was a span of 6 bases. The CDR3 sequence is 14 residues long. Germline V gene data show CDR1 as ENHRY and CDR2 as SYGVKD. CDR3 residues: CAISERAAKNIQYF. CDR3 sequence (DNA): TGTGCCATCAGTGAAAGGGCAGCCAAAAACATTCAGTACTTC.

This clonotype was detected ten times or more. J is TRBJ1-2 and V is TRBV10-3; 9 bases are shared with TRBD1. Looked up from germline, CDR1 is ENHRY and CDR2 is SYGVKD. The CDR3 loop spans 15 amino acids. V lost 3 bases to trimming and J lost 7 bases; unmatched junction nucleotides: 9. The DNA for the CDR3 is TGTGCCATCAGTGATTTTACCGGGACAGGGTTTGGCTACACCTTC. Its protein product is CAISDFTGTGFGYTF.

This clonotype was picked up many times. The chain links TRBV2 to TRBJ2-3, with D possibly being TRBD1 (5 bases). Germline V gives CDR1 SNHLY, CDR2 FYNNEI. V was clipped by 9 bases and J by 2 bases, with 21 bases between them. The CDR3 totals 16 residues. DNA of the CDR3: TGTGCCAGGCAGGGATCCGGGCCCGGGCCCACAGATACGCAGTATTTT. Its protein product is CARQGSGPGPTDTQYF.

The chain uses TRBV19 and TRBJ2-7, with a weak D call TRBD1 (5 bases). The germline V and J ends were trimmed by 5 bases and 5 bases, with 10 bases remaining between them. The CDR3 length is 12 residues. Germline V gene data show CDR1 as LNHDA and CDR2 as SQIVND (reference sequence). CDR3 coding DNA: TGTGCCAGTAGTGTAACAGGTGACGAGCAGTACTTC. Translating it yields CASSVTGDEQYF.

This clonotype was counted at least ten times. The chain is built from TRBV20-1 and TRBJ2-7, with a tentative D call TRBD1 (5 bases). This CDR3 comprises 15 residues. V dropped 5 bases and J dropped 0 bases, with 17 bases sitting between them. From germline, CDR1 is DFQATT and CDR2 SNEGSKA (reference sequence). The CDR3 bases are TGCAGTGCTGCTTACGTCCAGGGTCCCTCCTACGAGCAGTACTTC. Translated, it gives CSAAYVQGPSYEQYF.

This clonotype was observed many times. The V and J genes are TRBV19 and TRBJ1-2, with TRBD1 matching 9 bases. CDR3 length: 16 residues. CDR1 and CDR2 from the germline V gene are LNHDA and SQIVND (reference sequence). Losses at the gene ends were 3 bases for V and 1 base for J; bases not matched to a gene: 6. The CDR3 bases are TGTGCCAGTAGTATCTGGCCGGGACAGGGTAACTATGGCTACACCTTC. Protein: CASSIWPGQGNYGYTF.

The chain recombines TRBV4-1 with TRBJ2-5; TRBD2 is a possible D gene (6 bases). V lost 5 bases and J lost 2, with 9 bases in between. The germline gives CDR1 MGHRA, CDR2 YSYEKL. The CDR3 covers 13 residues. The CDR3 loop is CASSGGKQETQYF. CDR3 nucleotides: TGCGCCAGCAGCGGAGGGAAACAAGAGACCCAGTACTTC.

Notes on this clonotype: This is likely an artifact of a read error, given a far larger clone one base away. The chain couples TRBV2 to TRBJ1-1; D perhaps matches TRBD1 (6 bases). Trimming took 8 bases from V and 7 from J, leaving 20 bases between them. Germline loops: CDR1 SNHLY, CDR2 FYNNEI. The CDR3 extends over 14 amino acids. The CDR3 loop is CASLTTGTKSEAFF. The CDR3 DNA reads TGTGCCAGCTTAACAACAGGGACCAAGAGTGAAGCTTTCTTT.

This clonotype has ten or more counts. The chain employs TRBV6-1 and TRBJ2-2, with a weak D call TRBD1 (7 bases). Trimming shortened V by 6 bases and J by 1 base, and 9 bases separated the two germline ends. This CDR3 has 14 residues. The germline CDR1 and CDR2 sequences are MNHNS and SASEGT. DNA for the CDR3: TGTGCCAGCAGGCGGGACAGGAACACCGGGGAGCTGTTTTTT. As protein: CASRRDRNTGELFF.

The gene calls are TRBV6-1 and TRBJ1-1; 8 bases agree with TRBD1. The V segment lost 8 bases and the J segment 5 bases; nucleotides outside the gene matches: 4. CDR3 length: 12 amino acids. Germline loops: CDR1 MNHNS, CDR2 SASEGT. The CDR3 spells CASGTGGTEAFF. The CDR3 DNA reads as TGTGCCAGCGGGACAGGAGGAACTGAAGCTTTCTTT.

This chain links TRBV5-1 with TRBJ2-7; D possibly corresponds to TRBD2 (5 bases). V lost 0 bases to trimming and J lost 4 bases, with 20 bases between them. This CDR3 comprises 17 residues. Germline V gene sequence: CDR1 SGHRS, CDR2 YFSETQ. CDR3 DNA: TGCGCCAGCAGCTTGGGGGCGCATGTAGCGATCCCGTACGAGCAGTACTTC. Protein: CASSLGAHVAIPYEQYF.

This clonotype was counted many times. The rearrangement links TRBV12-3 or TRBV12-4 to TRBJ2-1; 8 bases align to TRBD2. The CDR3 has 13 residues. The V gene end was trimmed by 7 bases and the J gene end by 9 bases; junction bases not matched to a gene: 8. CDR3: CASKRTAGGEQFF. The DNA for the CDR3 is TGTGCCAGCAAACGGACTGCGGGGGGTGAGCAGTTCTTC.

About this clonotype itself: A single base separates this from a much larger clone, so it may be a read error. The rearrangement links TRBV6-5 to TRBJ2-7; no reliable D call. Between the trimmed V and J ends, which lost 0 bases and 2 bases, there was a span of 20 bases. In germline, CDR1 is MNHEY, CDR2 SVGAGI. The CDR3 is made up of 18 amino acids. The CDR3 is CASSYSRFYEPEPYEQYF. The CDR3 nucleotides are TGTGCCAGCAGTTACTCCCGTTTCTACGAGCCAGAACCCTACGAGCAGTACTTC.

This clonotype came up a few times. The CDR3 protein is CASSQVPKSNYEQYF. As DNA, the CDR3 is TGTGCCAGCAGCCAAGTCCCTAAATCCAACTACGAGCAGTACTTC. The chain couples TRBV3-1 to TRBJ2-7; D is ambiguous. V was clipped by 1 base and J by 3 bases, with 13 bases between them. Germline V lookup: CDR1 LGHDT, CDR2 YNNKEL (reference sequence). The CDR3 has 15 amino acids.

The CDR3, as DNA: TGTGCCAGCAGCGCGCCGGATTCCTACGAGCAGTACTTC. The encoded protein is CASSAPDSYEQYF. This chain joins TRBV7-8 and TRBJ2-7; D gene ambiguous. Trimming took off 5 bases at V and 1 base at J, with 9 bases between the two ends. CDR1 and CDR2 from the germline V gene are SGHVS and FQNEAQ. CDR3 size: 13 residues. The variable domain in full, with the rest retrieved from reference TRBV7-8 and TRBJ2-7, is GAGVSQSPRYKVAKRGQDVALRCDPISGHVSLFWYQQALGQGPEFLTYFQNEAQLDKSGLPSDRFFAERPEGSVSTLKIQRTQQEDSAVYLCASSAPDSYEQYFGPGTRLTVT.